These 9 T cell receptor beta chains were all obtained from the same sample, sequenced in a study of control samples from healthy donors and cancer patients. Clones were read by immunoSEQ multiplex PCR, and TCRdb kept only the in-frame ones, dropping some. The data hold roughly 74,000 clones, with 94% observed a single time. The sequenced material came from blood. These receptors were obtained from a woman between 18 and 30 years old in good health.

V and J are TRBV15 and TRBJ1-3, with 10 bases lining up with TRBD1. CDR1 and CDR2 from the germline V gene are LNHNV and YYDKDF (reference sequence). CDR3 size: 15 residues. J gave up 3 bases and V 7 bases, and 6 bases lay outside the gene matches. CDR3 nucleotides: TGTGCCACCACTCGGGACAGGGGATATGGAAACACCATATATTTT. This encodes CATTRDRGYGNTIYF.

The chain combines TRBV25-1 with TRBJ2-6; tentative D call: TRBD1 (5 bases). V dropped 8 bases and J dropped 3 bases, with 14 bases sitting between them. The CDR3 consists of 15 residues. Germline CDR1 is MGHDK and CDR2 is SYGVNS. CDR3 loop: CASQAAGLGANVLTF. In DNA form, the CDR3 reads TGTGCCAGCCAAGCCGCAGGGCTTGGGGCCAACGTCCTGACTTTC.

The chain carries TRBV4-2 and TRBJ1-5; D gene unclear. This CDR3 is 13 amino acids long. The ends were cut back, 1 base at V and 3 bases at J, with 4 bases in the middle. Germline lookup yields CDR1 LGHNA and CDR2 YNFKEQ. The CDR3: CASSQADNQPQHF. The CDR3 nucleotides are TGTGCCAGCAGCCAAGCCGACAATCAGCCCCAGCATTTT.

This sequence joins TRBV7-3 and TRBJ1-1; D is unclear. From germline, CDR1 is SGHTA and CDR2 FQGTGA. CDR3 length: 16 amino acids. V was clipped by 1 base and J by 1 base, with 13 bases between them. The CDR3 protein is CASSLRAGTSNTEAFF. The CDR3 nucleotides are TGTGCCAGCAGCTTAAGGGCAGGAACATCGAACACTGAAGCTTTCTTT.

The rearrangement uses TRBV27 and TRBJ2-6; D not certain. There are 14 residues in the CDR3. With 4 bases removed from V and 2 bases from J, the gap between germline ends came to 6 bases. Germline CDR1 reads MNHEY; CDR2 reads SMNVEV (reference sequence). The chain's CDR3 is CASSSLAGANVLTF. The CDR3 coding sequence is TGTGCCAGCAGTTCACTGGCTGGGGCCAACGTCCTGACTTTC.

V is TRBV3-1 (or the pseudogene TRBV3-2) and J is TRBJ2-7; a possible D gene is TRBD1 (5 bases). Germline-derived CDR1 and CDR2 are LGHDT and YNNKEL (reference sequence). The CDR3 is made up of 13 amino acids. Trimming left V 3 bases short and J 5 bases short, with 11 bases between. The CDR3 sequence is CASSHPGIDEQYF. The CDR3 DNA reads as TGTGCCAGCAGCCATCCAGGGATCGACGAGCAGTACTTC.

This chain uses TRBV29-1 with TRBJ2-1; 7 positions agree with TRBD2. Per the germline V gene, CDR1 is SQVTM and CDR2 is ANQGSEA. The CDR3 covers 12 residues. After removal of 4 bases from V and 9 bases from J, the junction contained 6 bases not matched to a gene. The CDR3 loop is CSVGEGPGEQFF. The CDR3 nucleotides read TGCAGCGTTGGGGAGGGGCCGGGTGAGCAGTTCTTC.

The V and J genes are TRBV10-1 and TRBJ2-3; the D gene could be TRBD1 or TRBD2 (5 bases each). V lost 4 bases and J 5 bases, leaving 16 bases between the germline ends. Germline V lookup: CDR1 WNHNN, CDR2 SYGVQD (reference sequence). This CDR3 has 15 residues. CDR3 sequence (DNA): TGCGCCAGCAGTGTTTTCCAGGTTGGGGGAGATACGCAGTATTTT. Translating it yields CASSVFQVGGDTQYF.

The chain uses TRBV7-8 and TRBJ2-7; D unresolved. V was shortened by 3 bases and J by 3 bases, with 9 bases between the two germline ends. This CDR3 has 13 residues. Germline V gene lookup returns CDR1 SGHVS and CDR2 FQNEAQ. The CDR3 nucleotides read TGTGCCAGCAGCTTGGGGAACTTCTACGAGCAGTACTTC. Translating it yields CASSLGNFYEQYF.